The subject of this entry is one T cell receptor (beta chain). TCRdb reprocessed the 5' RACE reads via MiXCR and lists one record per CDR3 protein. The sample lists a few hundred thousand distinct CDR3 sequences, approximately 18% occurring once. This entry comes from a study of identical twins. The CDR3 is made up of 16 amino acids. Trimming pared 0 bases from V and 2 bases from J, leaving 14 bases between. Germline CDR1 reads LGHDT; CDR2 reads YNNKEL (reference sequence). Input material: naive T cells sorted from blood. The rearrangement links TRBV3-1 to TRBJ2-7, with no clear D. This TCR came from a man in his fifties in good health. CDR3 DNA: TGTGCCAGCAGCCAAGATTCTGGGGTTTACCCCTACGAGCAGTACTTC. It codes for CASSQDSGVYPYEQYF.